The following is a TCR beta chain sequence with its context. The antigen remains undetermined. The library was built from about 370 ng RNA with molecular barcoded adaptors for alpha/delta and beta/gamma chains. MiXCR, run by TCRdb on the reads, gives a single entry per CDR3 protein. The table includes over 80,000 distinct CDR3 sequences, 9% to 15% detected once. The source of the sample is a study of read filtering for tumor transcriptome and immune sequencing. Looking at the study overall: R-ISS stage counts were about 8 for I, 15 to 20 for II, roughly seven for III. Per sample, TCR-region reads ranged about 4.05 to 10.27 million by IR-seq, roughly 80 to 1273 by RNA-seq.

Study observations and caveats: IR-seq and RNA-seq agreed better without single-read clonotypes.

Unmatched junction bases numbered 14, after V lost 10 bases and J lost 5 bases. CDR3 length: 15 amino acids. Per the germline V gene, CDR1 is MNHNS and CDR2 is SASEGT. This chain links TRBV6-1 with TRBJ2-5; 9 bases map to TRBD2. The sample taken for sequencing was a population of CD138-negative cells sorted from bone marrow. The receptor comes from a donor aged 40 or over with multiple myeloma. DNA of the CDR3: TGTGCCACCCCGCTCGGGACTAGCCTGGAGGAGACCCAGTACTTC. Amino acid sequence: CATPLGTSLEETQYF.